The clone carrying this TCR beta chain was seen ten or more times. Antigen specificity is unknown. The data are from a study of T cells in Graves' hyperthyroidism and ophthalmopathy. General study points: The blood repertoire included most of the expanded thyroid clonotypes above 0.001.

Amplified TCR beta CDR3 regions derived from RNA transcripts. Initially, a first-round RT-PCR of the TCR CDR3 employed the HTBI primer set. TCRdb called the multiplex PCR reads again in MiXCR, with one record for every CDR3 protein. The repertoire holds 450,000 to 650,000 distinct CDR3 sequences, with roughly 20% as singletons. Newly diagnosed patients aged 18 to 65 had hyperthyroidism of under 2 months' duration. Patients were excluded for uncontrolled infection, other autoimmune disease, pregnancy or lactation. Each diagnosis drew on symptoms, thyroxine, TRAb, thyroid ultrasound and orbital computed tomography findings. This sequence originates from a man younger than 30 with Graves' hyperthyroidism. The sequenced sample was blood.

The CDR3 region is CATLGLGGRPYEQYF. CDR3 nucleotide sequence: TGTGCCACCTTAGGATTAGGGGGCAGACCCTACGAGCAGTACTTC. J is TRBJ2-7 and V is TRBV6-2 or TRBV6-3; 7 bases align to TRBD1. Trimming cost V 10 bases and J 2 bases; bases outside gene matches: 14. The CDR3 runs to 15 residues. CDR1 is MNHEY, CDR2 SVGEGT, per germline.